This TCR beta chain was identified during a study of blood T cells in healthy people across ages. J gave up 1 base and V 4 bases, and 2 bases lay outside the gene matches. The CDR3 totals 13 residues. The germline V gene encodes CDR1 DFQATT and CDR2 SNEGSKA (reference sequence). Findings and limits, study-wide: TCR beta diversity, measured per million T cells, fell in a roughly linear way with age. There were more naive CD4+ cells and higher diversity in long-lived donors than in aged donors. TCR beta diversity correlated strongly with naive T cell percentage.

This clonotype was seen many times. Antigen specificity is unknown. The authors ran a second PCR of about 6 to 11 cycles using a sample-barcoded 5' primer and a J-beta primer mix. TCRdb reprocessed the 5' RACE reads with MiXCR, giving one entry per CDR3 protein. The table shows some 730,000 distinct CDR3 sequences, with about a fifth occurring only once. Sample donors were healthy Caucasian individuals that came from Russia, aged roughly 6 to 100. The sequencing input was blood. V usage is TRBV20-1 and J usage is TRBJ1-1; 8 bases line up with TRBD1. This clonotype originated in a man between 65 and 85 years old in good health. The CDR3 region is CSATTGGNTEAFF. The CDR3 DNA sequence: TGCAGTGCTACTACAGGGGGGAACACTGAAGCTTTCTTT.